This T cell receptor (beta chain) was sequenced during a study of T cells after yellow fever vaccination. TCRdb called the 5' RACE reads again in MiXCR, with one record for every CDR3 protein. The sample lists roughly 160,000 distinct CDR3 sequences; 6.5% to 8.5% were seen once. The CDR3 runs 14 residues. Looked up from germline, CDR1 is SGHTA and CDR2 is FQGNSA. Trimming removed 5 bases from V and 1 base from J, with 8 bases in between. Study-wide findings and caveats: In post-booster samples, most primary-vaccination clones reappeared (roughly 96% CD4, 88% CD8). Clonotype sharing between CD4 and CD8 compartments was small.

Of note for this clonotype: Its antigen is still unknown.

The rearrangement uses TRBV7-2 and TRBJ2-2, with D unclear. This specimen consisted of CD4+ T cells sorted from PBMCs, obtained about 5 days after the first yellow fever vaccination. This sequence was found in a man aged 18 to 30 who received the YFV17D yellow fever vaccine. The CDR3 nucleotides read TGTGCCAGCAGCCGGAACGGGAACACCGGGGAGCTGTTTTTT. It encodes CASSRNGNTGELFF.